The 10 T cell receptor beta chains reported below all come from one sample, sequenced in a study of T cell changes during pregnancy in multiple sclerosis. Sequencing used immunoSEQ multiplex PCR; TCRdb keeps in-frame clones, though not all of them. The table includes over 100,000 clones, around nine tenths detected once. Here the sequenced sample was peripheral blood, taken in the third trimester of pregnancy. Source of these receptors: a female donor with multiple sclerosis, enrolled in a pregnancy study.

The chain links TRBV10-2 to TRBJ2-7, with D unresolved. CDR3 size: 15 residues. Germline V gives CDR1 WSHSY, CDR2 SAAADI. V gave up 6 bases and J gave up 0 bases, with 15 bases separating them. The DNA for the CDR3 is TGCGCCAGCAGAGACGACTTTACACCCTCCTACGAGCAGTACTTC. This sequence encodes CASRDDFTPSYEQYF.

The chain combines TRBV28 with TRBJ1-1, with unresolved D. The CDR3 length is 13 residues. Germline loops: CDR1 MDHEN, CDR2 SYDVKM. With 2 bases removed from V and 0 bases from J, the gap between germline ends came to 4 bases. The CDR3 bases are TGTGCCAGCAGTTTACACATGAACACTGAAGCTTTCTTT. This encodes CASSLHMNTEAFF.

This sequence joins TRBV6-5 and TRBJ1-5; 9 nucleotides match TRBD1. This CDR3 comprises 13 residues. CDR1 is MNHEY, CDR2 SVGAGI, per germline. V was clipped by 11 bases and J by 8 bases; unmatched bases: 10. This chain's CDR3 is CACSRDRVEPQHF. The CDR3 region has the DNA TGTGCCTGCTCCCGGGACAGGGTAGAGCCCCAGCATTTT.

The chain recombines TRBV2 with TRBJ1-5; 7 bases map to TRBD1. This CDR3 comprises 15 residues. V dropped 3 bases and J dropped 7; count of bases not matched to a gene: 9. Germline V gene sequence: CDR1 SNHLY, CDR2 FYNNEI. The CDR3 reads CASSDSTGRTQPQHF. The DNA of the CDR3 is TGTGCCAGCAGTGATTCGACAGGGCGGACCCAGCCCCAGCATTTT.

To note about this clone: At the DNA level, this CDR3 is encoded by other sequences in the same sample as well. The rearrangement joins TRBV9 to TRBJ2-3; the match to TRBD1 covers 7 bases. Germline V CDR1 and CDR2: SGDLS, YYNGEE. CDR3 length: 15 amino acids. The V gene end was trimmed by 0 bases and the J gene end by 4 bases; junction bases not matched to a gene: 5. CDR3 sequence (DNA): TGTGCCAGCAGCGTAGTAGGGGGCGCCCCAGATACGCAGTATTTT. Translated: CASSVVGGAPDTQYF.

The V and J genes are TRBV19 and TRBJ2-2, with D possibly matching TRBD1 (5 bases). V was cut by 2 bases and J by 0 bases, with 10 bases left in between. Germline CDR1 and CDR2: LNHDA and SQIVND (reference sequence). The CDR3 is made up of 16 amino acids. CDR3 region: CASSIWGTANTGELFF. CDR3 nucleotide sequence: TGTGCCAGTAGTATATGGGGCACCGCGAACACCGGGGAGCTGTTTTTT.

The gene calls are TRBV4-2 and TRBJ2-1; D perhaps matches TRBD2 (6 bases). V was cut by 0 bases and J by 4 bases, with 13 bases left in between. Germline CDR1 LGHNA, CDR2 YNFKEQ. This CDR3 is built from 16 residues. CDR3 nucleotides: TGTGCCAGCAGCCAAGAGGGGGGTCATGCTTACAATGAGCAGTTCTTC. Residues: CASSQEGGHAYNEQFF.

The CDR3 here is CASSYQPGLLLPSSYNEQFF. Written as DNA, the CDR3 is TGTGCCAGCAGTTATCAACCGGGACTGTTGCTCCCTAGCTCCTACAATGAGCAGTTCTTC. The chain is built from TRBV6-9 and TRBJ2-1, with D possibly TRBD2 on 6 matching bases. Germline CDR1 reads MNHGY; CDR2 reads SVAAGI. V was shortened by 2 bases and J by 0 bases, with 23 bases between the two germline ends. The CDR3 loop spans 20 amino acids.

The V gene is TRBV30, the J gene TRBJ1-2; 7 bases map to TRBD1. The CDR3 is 13 residues long. Trimming cost V 2 bases and J 5 bases; bases outside gene matches: 5. From germline, CDR1 is GTSNPN and CDR2 SVGIG (reference sequence). CDR3 in DNA: TGTGCCTGGAGTTTTGACAGGGCTTATGGCTACACCTTC. Translation gives CAWSFDRAYGYTF.

The chain uses TRBV27 and TRBJ2-1; a possible D gene is TRBD1 (6 bases). Germline V gives CDR1 MNHEY, CDR2 SMNVEV (reference sequence). Trimming removed 6 bases from V and 1 base from J, with 13 bases in between. CDR3 size: 15 residues. CDR3 DNA: TGTGCCAGCAGGTTGGGGGCAGCATCCTACAATGAGCAGTTCTTC. This translates into CASRLGAASYNEQFF.